This T cell receptor beta chain derives from a study of CD8+CD57+ T cells in acquired aplastic anemia. This clonotype was observed a few times. The antigen remains undetermined. Findings and caveats of the study: Overlap between patients and controls comprised roughly 30 CD8+ CDR3 sequences.

The CDR3 is 15 amino acids. The trim removed 4 bases at V and 6 bases at J, leaving 6 bases unmatched. Germline lookup yields CDR1 SGHRS and CDR2 YFSETQ. Patients included in sequencing had previously demonstrated CD8+CD57+ cell expansion by flow cytometry. Every patient presented with severe acquired aplastic anemia. Patients were therapy-naive when their blood was sampled. Profiling of TCR beta VDJ combinations and CDR3 sequences used genomic DNA as template. TCRdb ran MiXCR on the reads and lists one entry per CDR3 protein. This sample yields about 470,000 distinct CDR3 sequences, of which about a third are seen a single time; less than 1% belongs to the top ten.

The sequence was obtained from a human donor with aplastic anemia. What was sequenced was sorted CD4+, CD8+, or CD8+CD57+ T cells (not recorded which) from PBMCs. The V and J genes are TRBV5-1 and TRBJ2-7; 14 nucleotides line up with TRBD2. Here the CDR3 reads CASSHSGTSGSEQYF. As DNA, the CDR3 is TGCGCCAGCAGCCATTCCGGGACTAGCGGGAGCGAGCAGTACTTC.